These T cell receptor beta chains were read from a single sample in a study of OX40 agonist ivuxolimab in advanced cancers. The assay was immunoSEQ multiplex PCR, and TCRdb's table has in-frame clones only and misses some. The top ten clones hold about 12% of a sample with roughly 46,000 clones, roughly 90% of them seen once. Sequenced material: CD4+ or CD8+ T cells sorted from blood, taken in a trial of the OX40 agonist ivuxolimab. Receptor source: an adult with an advanced solid tumor such as melanoma, head and neck, liver or kidney cancer. Both conserved end residues are part of each CDR3. A D gene is named only where the DNA matches it firmly. Only part of the rows carry a size: once, few, many, or a class if the clone is expanded.

d_call cdr3_length clone_size j_call v_call cdr3_nt cdr3_aa
- 14 - TRBJ1-1 TRBV4-1 TGCGCCAGCAGCCAACAGGGACAGAACACTGAAGCTTTCTTT CASSQQGQNTEAFF
- 13 - TRBJ2-7 TRBV5-6 TGTGCCAGCAGCAATCGCCCGGGAGACGAGCAGTACTTC CASSNRPGDEQYF
TRBD2 15 - TRBJ2-3 TRBV10-3 TGTGCCATCAGTGGAGGGACTAGCGGGGAAGATACGCAGTATTTT CAISGGTSGEDTQYF
- 15 once TRBJ2-1 TRBV7-9 TGTGCCAGCAGCTTAGCGGAAGGGTCCTACAATGAGCAGTTCTTC CASSLAEGSYNEQFF
- 16 few TRBJ2-1 TRBV9 TGTGCCAGCAGCGTAGATAGTAGCCCGACCTACAATGAGCAGTTCTTC CASSVDSSPTYNEQFF
- 11 - TRBJ2-5 TRBV6-5 TGTGCCAGCAGTTCACCAGAGACCCAGTACTTC CASSSPETQYF
TRBD1 16 - TRBJ2-1 TRBV5-1 TGCGCCAGCAGCTTGGGAGTGGGACAGAGGTTCAATGAGCAGTTCTTC CASSLGVGQRFNEQFF
- 13 - TRBJ2-7 TRBV6-6 TGTGCCAGCAGTTATGGTCATTACTACGAGCAGTACTTC CASSYGHYYEQYF
- 12 - TRBJ2-1 TRBV9 TGTGCCAGCAGCGTACTAGGTAGTGAGCAGTTCTTC CASSVLGSEQFF
TRBD1 21 - TRBJ2-5 TRBV19 TGTGCCAGTAGTATTTCAAGTTGGGTCGGGACAGGGAGGGAAGGTGGAGAGACCCAGTACTTC CASSISSWVGTGREGGETQYF
- 14 - TRBJ1-1 TRBV6-5 TGTGCCAGCAGTTACTCGTCTTATGGCACTGAAGCTTTCTTT CASSYSSYGTEAFF
- 15 - TRBJ2-7 TRBV10-2 TGCGCCAGCTCTAAAGGCCGTACAGGCCACAACGAGCAGTACTTC CASSKGRTGHNEQYF
- 13 - TRBJ2-7 TRBV10-3 TGTGCCATCAGTGACCCAGGGGAGAACGAGCAGTACTTC CAISDPGENEQYF
- 14 - TRBJ1-2 TRBV5-6 TGTGCCAGCAGCTTGTCCGAAGCTAACTATGGCTACACCTTC CASSLSEANYGYTF
TRBD1 16 - TRBJ1-1 TRBV6-6 TGTGCCAGCAGCCCGGACAGGGTAACGTGGAACACTGAAGCTTTCTTT CASSPDRVTWNTEAFF